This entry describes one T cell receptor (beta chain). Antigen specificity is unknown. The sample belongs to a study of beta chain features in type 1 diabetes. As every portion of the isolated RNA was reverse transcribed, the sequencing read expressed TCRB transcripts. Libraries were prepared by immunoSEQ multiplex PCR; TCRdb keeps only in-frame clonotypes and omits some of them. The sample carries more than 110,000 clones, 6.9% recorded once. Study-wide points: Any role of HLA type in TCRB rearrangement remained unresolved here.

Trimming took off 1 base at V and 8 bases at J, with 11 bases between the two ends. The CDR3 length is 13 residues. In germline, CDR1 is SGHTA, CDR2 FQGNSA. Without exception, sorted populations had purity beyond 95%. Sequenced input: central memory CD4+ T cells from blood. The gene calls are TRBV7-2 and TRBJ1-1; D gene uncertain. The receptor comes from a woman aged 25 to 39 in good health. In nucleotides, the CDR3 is TGTGCCAGCAGCTTAGGGGCCAGCCGCGAAGCTTTCTTT. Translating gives CASSLGASREAFF. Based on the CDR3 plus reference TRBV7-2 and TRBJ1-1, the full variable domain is GAGVSQSPSNKVTEKGKDVELRCDPISGHTALYWYRQSLGQGLEFLIYFQGNSAPDKSGLPSDRFSAERTGGSVSTLTIQRTQQEDSAVYLCASSLGASREAFFGQGTRLTVV.